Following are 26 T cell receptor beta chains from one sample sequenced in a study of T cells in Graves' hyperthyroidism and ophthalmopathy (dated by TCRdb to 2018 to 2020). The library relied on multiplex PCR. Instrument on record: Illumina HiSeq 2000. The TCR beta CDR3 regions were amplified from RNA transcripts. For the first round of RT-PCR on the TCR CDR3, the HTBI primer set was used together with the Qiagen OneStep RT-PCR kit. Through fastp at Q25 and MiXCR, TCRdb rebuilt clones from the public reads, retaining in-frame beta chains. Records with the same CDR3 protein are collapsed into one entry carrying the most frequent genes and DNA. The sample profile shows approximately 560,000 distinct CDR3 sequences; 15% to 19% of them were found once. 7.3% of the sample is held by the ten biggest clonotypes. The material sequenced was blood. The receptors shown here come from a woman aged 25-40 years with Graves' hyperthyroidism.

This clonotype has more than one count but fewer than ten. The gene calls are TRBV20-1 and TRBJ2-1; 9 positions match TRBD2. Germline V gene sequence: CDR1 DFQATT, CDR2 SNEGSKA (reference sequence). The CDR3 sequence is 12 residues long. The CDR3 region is CRAGGAYNEQFF. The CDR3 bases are TGCAGAGCGGGAGGCGCCTACAATGAGCAGTTCTTC.

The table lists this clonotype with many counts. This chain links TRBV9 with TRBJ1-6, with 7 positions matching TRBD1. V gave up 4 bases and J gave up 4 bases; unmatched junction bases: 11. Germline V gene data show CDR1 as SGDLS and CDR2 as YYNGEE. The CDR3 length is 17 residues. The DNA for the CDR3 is TGTGCCAGCAGCACAGGGGTCGGCTATACGTATAATTCACCCCTCCACTTT. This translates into CASSTGVGYTYNSPLHF. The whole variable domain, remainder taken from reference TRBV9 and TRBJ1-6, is DSGVTQTPKHLITATGQRVTLRCSPRSGDLSVYWYQQSLDQGLQFLIQYYNGEERAKGNILERFSAQQFPDLHSELNLSSLELGDSALYFCASSTGVGYTYNSPLHFGNGTRLTVT.

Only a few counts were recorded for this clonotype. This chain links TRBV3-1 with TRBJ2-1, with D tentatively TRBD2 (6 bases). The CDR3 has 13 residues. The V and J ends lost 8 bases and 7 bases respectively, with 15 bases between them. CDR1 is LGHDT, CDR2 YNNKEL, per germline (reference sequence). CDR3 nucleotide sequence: TGTGCCAGCTCCCCTAATGGGGGGAATGAGCAGTTCTTC. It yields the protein CASSPNGGNEQFF.

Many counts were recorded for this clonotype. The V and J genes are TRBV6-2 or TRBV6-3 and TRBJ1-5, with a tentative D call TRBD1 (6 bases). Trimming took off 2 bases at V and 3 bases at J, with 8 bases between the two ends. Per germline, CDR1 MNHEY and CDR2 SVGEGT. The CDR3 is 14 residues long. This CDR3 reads CASSYGQLNQPQHF. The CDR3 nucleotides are TGTGCCAGCAGTTACGGACAGCTCAATCAGCCCCAGCATTTT.

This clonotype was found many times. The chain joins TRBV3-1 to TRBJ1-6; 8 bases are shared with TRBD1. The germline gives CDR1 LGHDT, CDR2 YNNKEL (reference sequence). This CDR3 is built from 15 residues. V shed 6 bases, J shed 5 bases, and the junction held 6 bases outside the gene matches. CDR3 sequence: CASRAGGGHNSPLHF. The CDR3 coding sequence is TGTGCCAGCAGGGCAGGGGGCGGACATAATTCACCCCTCCACTTT.

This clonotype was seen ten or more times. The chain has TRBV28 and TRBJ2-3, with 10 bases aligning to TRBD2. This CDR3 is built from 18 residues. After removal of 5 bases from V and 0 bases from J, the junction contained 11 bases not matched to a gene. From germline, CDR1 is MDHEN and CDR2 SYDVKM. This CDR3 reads CASSPPFPGLASTDTQYF. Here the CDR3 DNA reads TGTGCCAGCAGTCCCCCCTTTCCGGGACTAGCGAGCACAGATACGCAGTATTTT.

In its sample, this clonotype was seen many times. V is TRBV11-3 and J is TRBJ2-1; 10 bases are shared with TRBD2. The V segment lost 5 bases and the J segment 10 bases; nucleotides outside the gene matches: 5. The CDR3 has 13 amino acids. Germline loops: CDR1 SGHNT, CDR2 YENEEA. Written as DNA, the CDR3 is TGTGCCAGCAGCGAACTAGCGGGACGAGAGCAGTTCTTC. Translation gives CASSELAGREQFF.

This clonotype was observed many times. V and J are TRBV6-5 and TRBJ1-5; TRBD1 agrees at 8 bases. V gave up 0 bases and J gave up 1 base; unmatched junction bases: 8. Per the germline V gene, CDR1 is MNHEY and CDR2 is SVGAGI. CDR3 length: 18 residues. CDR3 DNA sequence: TGTGCCAGCAGTTACTCGAAGCAGGGGGCTATAAGCAATCAGCCCCAGCATTTT. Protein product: CASSYSKQGAISNQPQHF.

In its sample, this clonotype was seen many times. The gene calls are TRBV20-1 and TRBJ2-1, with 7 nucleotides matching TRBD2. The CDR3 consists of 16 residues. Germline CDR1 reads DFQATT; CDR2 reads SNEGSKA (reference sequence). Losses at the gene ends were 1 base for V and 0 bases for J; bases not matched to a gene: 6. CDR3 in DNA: TGCAGTGCTAGAGTCGGGGGGACGAGCTCCTACAATGAGCAGTTCTTC. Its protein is CSARVGGTSSYNEQFF.

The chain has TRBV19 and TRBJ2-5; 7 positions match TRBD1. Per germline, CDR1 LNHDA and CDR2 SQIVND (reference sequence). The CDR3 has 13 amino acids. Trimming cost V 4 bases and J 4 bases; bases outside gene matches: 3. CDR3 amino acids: CASSTRDRETQYF. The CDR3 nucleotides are TGTGCCAGTAGTACCCGGGACAGAGAGACCCAGTACTTC.

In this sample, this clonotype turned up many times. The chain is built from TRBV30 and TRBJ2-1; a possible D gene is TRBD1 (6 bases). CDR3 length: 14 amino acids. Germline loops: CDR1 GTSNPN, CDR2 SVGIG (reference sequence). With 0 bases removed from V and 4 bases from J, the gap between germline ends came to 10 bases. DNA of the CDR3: TGTGCCTGGAGTGTCAAGGACAGTTACAATGAGCAGTTCTTC. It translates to CAWSVKDSYNEQFF.

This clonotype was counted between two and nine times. CDR3 DNA: TGTGCCAGCAGCCTAGGACCTGGGAGTTCCTACGAGCAGTACTTC. This sequence encodes CASSLGPGSSYEQYF. J is TRBJ2-7 and V is TRBV3-1; tentative D call: TRBD2 (5 bases). CDR1 LGHDT and CDR2 YNNKEL come from the germline V gene (reference sequence). Trimming removed 4 bases at V and 1 base at J, with 14 bases between. The CDR3 consists of 15 residues.

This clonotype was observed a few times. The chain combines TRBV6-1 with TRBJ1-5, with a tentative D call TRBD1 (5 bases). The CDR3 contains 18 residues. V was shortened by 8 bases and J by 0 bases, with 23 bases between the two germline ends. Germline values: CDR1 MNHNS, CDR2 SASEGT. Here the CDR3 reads CASFWEPKGDYSNQPQHF. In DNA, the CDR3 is TGTGCCAGCTTTTGGGAGCCGAAAGGGGATTATAGCAATCAGCCCCAGCATTTT.

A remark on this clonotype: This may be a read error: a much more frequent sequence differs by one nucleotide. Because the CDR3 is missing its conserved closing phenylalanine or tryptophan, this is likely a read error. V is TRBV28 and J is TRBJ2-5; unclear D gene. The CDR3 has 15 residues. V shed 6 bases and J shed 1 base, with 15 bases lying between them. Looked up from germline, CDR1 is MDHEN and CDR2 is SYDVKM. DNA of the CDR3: TGTGCCAGCAGGCCCCTCCCGTCAGTCCAAGAGACCCAGTACTCC. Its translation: CASRPLPSVQETQYS.

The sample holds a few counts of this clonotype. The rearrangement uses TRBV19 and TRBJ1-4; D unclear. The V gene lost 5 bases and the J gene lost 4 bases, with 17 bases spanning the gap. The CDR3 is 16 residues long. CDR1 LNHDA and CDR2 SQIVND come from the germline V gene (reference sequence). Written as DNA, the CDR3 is TGTGCCAGTAGTGCAACTAGACCGATCAGTAATGAAAAACTGTTTTTT. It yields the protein CASSATRPISNEKLFF.

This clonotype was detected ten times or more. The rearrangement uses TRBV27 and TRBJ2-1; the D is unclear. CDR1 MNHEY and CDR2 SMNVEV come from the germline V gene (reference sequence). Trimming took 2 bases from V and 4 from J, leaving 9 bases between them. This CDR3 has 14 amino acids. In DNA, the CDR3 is TGTGCCAGCAGTTTAGAACCAGGATACAATGAGCAGTTCTTC. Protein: CASSLEPGYNEQFF.

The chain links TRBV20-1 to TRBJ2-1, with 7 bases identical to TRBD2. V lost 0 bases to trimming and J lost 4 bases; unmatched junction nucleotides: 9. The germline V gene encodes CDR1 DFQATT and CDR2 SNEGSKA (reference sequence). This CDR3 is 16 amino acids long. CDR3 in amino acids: CSARDRASGIYNEQFF. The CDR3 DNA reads TGCAGTGCTAGAGATCGAGCTAGCGGAATATACAATGAGCAGTTCTTC.

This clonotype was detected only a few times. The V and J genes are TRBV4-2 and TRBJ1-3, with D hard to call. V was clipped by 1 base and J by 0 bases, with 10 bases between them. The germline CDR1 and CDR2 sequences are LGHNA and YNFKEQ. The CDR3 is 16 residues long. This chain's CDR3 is CASSQVQDVSGNTIYF. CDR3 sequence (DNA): TGTGCCAGCAGCCAAGTTCAGGACGTCTCTGGAAACACCATATATTTT.

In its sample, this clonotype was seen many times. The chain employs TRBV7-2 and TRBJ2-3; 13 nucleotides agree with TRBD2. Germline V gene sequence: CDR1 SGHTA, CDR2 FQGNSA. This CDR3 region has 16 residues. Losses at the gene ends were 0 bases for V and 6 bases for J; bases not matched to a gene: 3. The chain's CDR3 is CASSLAGLAGMDTQYF. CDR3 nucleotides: TGTGCCAGCAGCTTAGCGGGACTAGCGGGAATGGATACGCAGTATTTT. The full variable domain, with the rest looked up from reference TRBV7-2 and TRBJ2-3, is GAGVSQSPSNKVTEKGKDVELRCDPISGHTALYWYRQSLGQGLEFLIYFQGNSAPDKSGLPSDRFSAERTGGSVSTLTIQRTQQEDSAVYLCASSLAGLAGMDTQYFGPGTRLTVL.

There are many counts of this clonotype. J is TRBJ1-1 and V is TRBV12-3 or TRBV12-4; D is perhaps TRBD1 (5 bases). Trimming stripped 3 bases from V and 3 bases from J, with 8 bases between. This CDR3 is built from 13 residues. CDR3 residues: CASSFRVHTEAFF. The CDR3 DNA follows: TGTGCCAGCAGTTTCAGGGTACACACTGAAGCTTTCTTT.

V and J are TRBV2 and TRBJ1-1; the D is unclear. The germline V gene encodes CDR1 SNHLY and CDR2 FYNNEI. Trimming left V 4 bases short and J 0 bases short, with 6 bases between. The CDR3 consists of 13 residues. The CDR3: CASSGVLNTEAFF. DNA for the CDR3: TGTGCCAGCAGTGGGGTTCTGAACACTGAAGCTTTCTTT.

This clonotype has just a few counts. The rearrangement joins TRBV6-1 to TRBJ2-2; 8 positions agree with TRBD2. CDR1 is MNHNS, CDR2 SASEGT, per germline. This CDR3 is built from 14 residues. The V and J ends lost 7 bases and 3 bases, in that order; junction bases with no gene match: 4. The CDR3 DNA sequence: TGTGCCAGCAAACTAGCGGCGGACACCGGGGAGCTGTTTTTT. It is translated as CASKLAADTGELFF.

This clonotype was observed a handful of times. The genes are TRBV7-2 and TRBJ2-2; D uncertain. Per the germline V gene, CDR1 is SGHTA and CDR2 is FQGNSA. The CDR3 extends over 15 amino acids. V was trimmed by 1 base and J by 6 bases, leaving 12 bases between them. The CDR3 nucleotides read TGTGCCAGCAGCTTAGGACACGTTCTCGCCGGGGAGCTGTTTTTT. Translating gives CASSLGHVLAGELFF.

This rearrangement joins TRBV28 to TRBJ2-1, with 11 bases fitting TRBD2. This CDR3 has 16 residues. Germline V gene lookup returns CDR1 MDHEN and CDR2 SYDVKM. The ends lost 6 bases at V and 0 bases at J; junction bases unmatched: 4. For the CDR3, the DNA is TGTGCCAGCAGCACACTAGCGGGGGTCTCCTACAATGAGCAGTTCTTC. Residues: CASSTLAGVSYNEQFF.

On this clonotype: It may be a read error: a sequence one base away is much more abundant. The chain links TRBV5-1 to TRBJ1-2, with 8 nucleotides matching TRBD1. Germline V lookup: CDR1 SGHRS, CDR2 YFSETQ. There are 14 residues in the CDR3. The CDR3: CASSSPGQAYSYTF. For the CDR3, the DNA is TGCGCCAGCAGCTCGCCGGGACAGGCCTATAGCTACACCTTC.

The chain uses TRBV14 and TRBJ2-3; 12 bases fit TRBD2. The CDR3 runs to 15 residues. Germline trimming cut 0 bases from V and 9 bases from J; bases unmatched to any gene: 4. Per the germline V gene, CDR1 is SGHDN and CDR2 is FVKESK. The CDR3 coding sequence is TGTGCCAGCAGCCAAGAGTCGACTAGCGGGAGCACGCAGTATTTT. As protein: CASSQESTSGSTQYF.